This paragraph covers one TCR beta chain sequence. The sample originates from a study of blood T cell repertoires in COVID-19. Study-wide context: Acute and convalescent COVID-19 specimens originated in the United States, Italy and Spain.

In the authors' workflow: Amplified reference gene primers provided the basis for estimating nucleated cell counts. Clones were sequenced by immunoSEQ multiplex PCR, and TCRdb holds only the in-frame ones, with some missing. V and J calls and clone size are copied from that table; D and trimming were computed from the DNA. The data show about 150,000 clones, roughly 88% seen once. The CDR3 runs to 17 residues. The J segment lost 5 bases and the V segment lost 3 bases, leaving 16 bases of the junction unmatched. Germline CDR1 reads SGDLS; CDR2 reads YYNGEE. The chain is built from TRBV9 and TRBJ2-7; TRBD1 matches at 8 bases. Specimen: peripheral blood. This clonotype was sampled from a young man with COVID-19, enrolled during active disease. The chain's CDR3 is CASSAGTGSERFHEQYF. The CDR3 DNA reads as TGTGCCAGCAGCGCCGGGACAGGCAGTGAAAGATTCCACGAGCAGTACTTC.